The clone carrying this TCR beta chain was found a few times. Its antigen is as yet unknown. This specimen belongs to a study of T cells in Graves' hyperthyroidism and ophthalmopathy. Findings and caveats of the study: Model predictions of ophthalmopathy came a median around 6.5 months before onset. Through a model of 13 V-J features, ophthalmopathy was separated from stable hyperthyroidism.

RNA transcripts gave rise to amplified TCR beta CDR3 regions. The HTBI set primed first-round TCR CDR3 RT-PCR. TCRdb re-called the multiplex PCR reads through MiXCR, storing one row per CDR3 protein. The data contain about 520,000 distinct CDR3 sequences, about 24% of them singletons. CDR1 is DFQATT, CDR2 SNEGSKA, per germline (reference sequence). The CDR3 extends over 13 amino acids. V lost 2 bases to trimming and J lost 4 bases; unmatched junction nucleotides: 3. Input material: blood. V and J are TRBV20-1 and TRBJ1-2, with 8 bases matching TRBD1. The receptor was derived from a woman in her 30s with Graves' ophthalmopathy. The CDR3 DNA reads TGCAGTGCTAGAAAGACAGGGGCCTATGGCTACACCTTC. The encoded protein is CSARKTGAYGYTF.